This paragraph covers one TCR beta chain sequence. What it recognizes is unknown. The length of the CDR3 is 16 residues. Between the trimmed V and J ends, which lost 0 bases and 4 bases, there was a span of 12 bases. Germline CDR1 and CDR2: SGHTA and FQGNSA. The data were obtained in a study of T cell clonotyping in hematopoietic cell transplantation. About the research overall: Cytoreduction preceded collection of pretransplant recipient samples.

The study, taken as a whole, reports: Pathologically expanded recipient clonotypes increased progressively from day 30 to day 180 as diversity fell. No sorting was done, leaving CD4 and CD8 contributions mixed. Few recipient clonotypes overlapped donors; over 95% were de novo at given depth.

The time point here: recipient sample about 28 days before transplant, after cytoreduction. Produced via immunoSEQ multiplex PCR; TCRdb's table is partial and in-frame only. Of 25,000 to 35,000 clones in the sample, about 93% were seen once. V and J are TRBV7-2 and TRBJ2-2, with D unclear. This specimen consisted of peripheral blood mononuclear cells, obtained before stem cell transplant. The TCR sequence derives from a man in his forties or fifties with acute myeloid leukemia. Some clones in this sample may be carry-over from other donors' samples. The CDR3 spells CASSLASRQFTGELFF. The CDR3 DNA follows: TGTGCCAGCAGCTTAGCGTCCCGGCAGTTCACCGGGGAGCTGTTTTTT.